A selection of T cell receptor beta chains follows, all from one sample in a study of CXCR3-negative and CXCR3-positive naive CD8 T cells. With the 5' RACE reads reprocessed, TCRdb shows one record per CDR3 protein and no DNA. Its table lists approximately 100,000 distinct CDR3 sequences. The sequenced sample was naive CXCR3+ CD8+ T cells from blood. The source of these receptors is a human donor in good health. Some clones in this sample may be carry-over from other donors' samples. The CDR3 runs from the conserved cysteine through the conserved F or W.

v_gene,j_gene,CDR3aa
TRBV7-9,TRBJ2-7,CASSLTGLWEQYF
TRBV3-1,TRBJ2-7,CASSQDRDWLAYEQYF
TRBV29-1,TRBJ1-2,CSVEKTATNYGYTF
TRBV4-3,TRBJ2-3,CASSQDVDGSTDTQYF
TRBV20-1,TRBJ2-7,CSASDAGANYEQYF
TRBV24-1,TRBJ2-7,CATSDPPRGYYEQYF
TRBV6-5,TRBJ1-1,CASRTPKLENTEAFF
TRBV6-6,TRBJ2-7,CASSSRQGPTYEQYF
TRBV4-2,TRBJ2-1,CASSQEVSTHNEQFF
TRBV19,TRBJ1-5,CASSILHRELNQPQHF
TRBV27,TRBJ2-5,CASSPTGGRSRETQYF
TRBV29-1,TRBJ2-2,CSVTPNTGELFF
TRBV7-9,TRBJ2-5,CASKSRDRGETQYF
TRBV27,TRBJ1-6,CASSSGQGSSPLHF
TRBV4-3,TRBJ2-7,CASSQDWADSYEQYF
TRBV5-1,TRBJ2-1,CASSLGLPDEQFF